The rows below give T cell receptor beta chains drawn from one sample of a study of OX40 agonist ivuxolimab in advanced cancers. Generated by immunoSEQ multiplex PCR, the TCRdb table keeps only in-frame clones and is missing some. The table has tens of thousands of clones, roughly 87% seen once. Sequenced here: CD4+ or CD8+ T cells sorted from blood, sampled in a trial of the OX40 agonist ivuxolimab. The origin of the receptors is an adult with an advanced solid tumor such as melanoma, head and neck, liver or kidney cancer. CDR3s include the opening cysteine and the closing phenylalanine or tryptophan. Each record gives: J gene, V gene, clone size, D gene, CDR3 DNA, CDR3 protein. D genes are given only for firm matches. A row's size may be missing; if present it is once, few, many or a size class.

J gene: TRBJ2-1; V gene: TRBV10-1; clone size: .; D gene: .; CDR3 DNA: TGCGCCAGCAGTTCCAACGGAGACGGGATTCAGTTCTTC; CDR3 protein: CASSSNGDGIQFF
J gene: TRBJ2-3; V gene: TRBV19; clone size: .; D gene: TRBD2; CDR3 DNA: TGTGCCAGTAGTATACGGGCTAGCGGGAGCGGGGATACGCAGTATTTT; CDR3 protein: CASSIRASGSGDTQYF
J gene: TRBJ1-4; V gene: TRBV6-5; clone size: .; D gene: TRBD1; CDR3 DNA: TGTGCCAGCAGTTACCGACAGGGGTGGGATGAAAAACTGTTTTTT; CDR3 protein: CASSYRQGWDEKLFF
J gene: TRBJ2-1; V gene: TRBV4-1; clone size: .; D gene: .; CDR3 DNA: TGCGCCAGCAGCCAAAACGGGGGCATGGGTGAGCAGTTCTTC; CDR3 protein: CASSQNGGMGEQFF
J gene: TRBJ2-3; V gene: TRBV28; clone size: .; D gene: .; CDR3 DNA: TGTGCCAGCAGTTTGTTCCAGGGGCAAGCAGATACGCAGTATTTT; CDR3 protein: CASSLFQGQADTQYF
J gene: TRBJ2-7; V gene: TRBV6-5; clone size: .; D gene: .; CDR3 DNA: TGTGCCAGCAGTTACGCCGGGACAACCGCCTACGAGCAGTACTTC; CDR3 protein: CASSYAGTTAYEQYF
J gene: TRBJ2-7; V gene: TRBV11-2; clone size: .; D gene: TRBD2; CDR3 DNA: TGTGCCAGCAGCGAAGGCCCCAGCGGGAACTACGAGCAGTACTTC; CDR3 protein: CASSEGPSGNYEQYF
J gene: TRBJ2-5; V gene: TRBV10-3; clone size: .; D gene: TRBD2; CDR3 DNA: TGTGCCATCGGGGCGGGGGAAGAGACCCAGTACTTC; CDR3 protein: CAIGAGEETQYF
J gene: TRBJ2-1; V gene: TRBV5-1; clone size: .; D gene: .; CDR3 DNA: TGCGCCAGCAGCTTGGGGGGGTCCTACAATGAGCAGTTCTTC; CDR3 protein: CASSLGGSYNEQFF
J gene: TRBJ2-2; V gene: TRBV30; clone size: .; D gene: .; CDR3 DNA: TGTGCCTGGAGTGTACAGGGCACCGGGGAGCTGTTTTTT; CDR3 protein: CAWSVQGTGELFF
J gene: TRBJ2-1; V gene: TRBV11-2; clone size: .; D gene: TRBD2; CDR3 DNA: TGTGCCAGCAGCTTAGGTGGACTAGCGGACAATGAGCAGTTCTTC; CDR3 protein: CASSLGGLADNEQFF
J gene: TRBJ1-5; V gene: TRBV27; clone size: .; D gene: .; CDR3 DNA: TGTGCCAGCAGTTTATCGTCAGGAAATCAGCCCCAGCATTTT; CDR3 protein: CASSLSSGNQPQHF
J gene: TRBJ2-7; V gene: TRBV10-3; clone size: .; D gene: .; CDR3 DNA: TGTGCCATCAGTGGTACGGACCGACTTAGCTCCTACGAGCAGTACTTC; CDR3 protein: CAISGTDRLSSYEQYF
J gene: TRBJ2-3; V gene: TRBV5-1; clone size: .; D gene: .; CDR3 DNA: TGCGCCAGCAGCACAAGCGGAGGGGGCCCAGATACGCAGTATTTT; CDR3 protein: CASSTSGGGPDTQYF
J gene: TRBJ2-6; V gene: TRBV30; clone size: .; D gene: TRBD1; CDR3 DNA: TGTGCCTGGAGCACAGGACAGGGAGTTATTGGGGCCAACGTCCTGACTTTC; CDR3 protein: CAWSTGQGVIGANVLTF
J gene: TRBJ1-1; V gene: TRBV27; clone size: .; D gene: TRBD1; CDR3 DNA: TGTGCCAGCAGAGAACAGGGGGTAGCTGAAGCTTTCTTT; CDR3 protein: CASREQGVAEAFF
J gene: TRBJ2-3; V gene: TRBV23-1; clone size: .; D gene: TRBD2; CDR3 DNA: TGCGCCAGCAAACGTTCGGGACTAGCGGGGACAATAGATACGCAGTATTTT; CDR3 protein: CASKRSGLAGTIDTQYF
J gene: TRBJ1-1; V gene: TRBV30; clone size: .; D gene: TRBD1; CDR3 DNA: TGTGCCTGGGGGACAGGAGACACTGAAGCTTTCTTT; CDR3 protein: CAWGTGDTEAFF
J gene: TRBJ2-2; V gene: TRBV7-9; clone size: .; D gene: .; CDR3 DNA: TGTGCCAGCAGCTTAGCATGGTCGGGGTTGGACACCGGGGAGCTGTTTTTT; CDR3 protein: CASSLAWSGLDTGELFF
J gene: TRBJ1-4; V gene: TRBV2; clone size: .; D gene: TRBD1; CDR3 DNA: TGTGCCGGGAGACAGGGACTGAATAATGAAAAACTGTTTTTT; CDR3 protein: CAGRQGLNNEKLFF
J gene: TRBJ1-1; V gene: TRBV18; clone size: few; D gene: .; CDR3 DNA: TGTGCCAGCTCACCTCTTCAGATGAACACTGAAGCTTTCTTT; CDR3 protein: CASSPLQMNTEAFF
J gene: TRBJ1-2; V gene: TRBV4-1; clone size: few; D gene: TRBD1; CDR3 DNA: TGCGCCAGCAGCCAAGTGGGACAGTATCATGGCTACACCTTC; CDR3 protein: CASSQVGQYHGYTF
J gene: TRBJ2-6; V gene: TRBV28; clone size: .; D gene: TRBD1; CDR3 DNA: TGTGCCAGCAGGACAGGGGGCGCTGGGGCCAACGTCCTGACTTTC; CDR3 protein: CASRTGGAGANVLTF
J gene: TRBJ1-6; V gene: TRBV28; clone size: .; D gene: TRBD1; CDR3 DNA: TGTGCCAGCGTAAACAGGGGATTGGGTGATAATTCACCCCTCCACTTT; CDR3 protein: CASVNRGLGDNSPLHF
J gene: TRBJ1-5; V gene: TRBV19; clone size: few; D gene: TRBD1; CDR3 DNA: TGTGCCAGTAGTATAGCCAGGGGGGGCGGACAGCCCCAGCATTTT; CDR3 protein: CASSIARGGGQPQHF
J gene: TRBJ2-1; V gene: TRBV7-9; clone size: .; D gene: TRBD2; CDR3 DNA: TGTGCCAGCAGTAGAGGGACTAGCGGTAACAATGAGCAGTTCTTC; CDR3 protein: CASSRGTSGNNEQFF
J gene: TRBJ1-1; V gene: TRBV18; clone size: .; D gene: TRBD1; CDR3 DNA: TGTGCCAGCTCACTATATCAACCGGGACAGGGTGCTGAAGCTTTCTTT; CDR3 protein: CASSLYQPGQGAEAFF
J gene: TRBJ2-2; V gene: TRBV7-6; clone size: .; D gene: TRBD2; CDR3 DNA: TGTGCCAGCAGCTCGGCTGGCGGGAGAGGGTACACCGGGGAGCTGTTTTTT; CDR3 protein: CASSSAGGRGYTGELFF